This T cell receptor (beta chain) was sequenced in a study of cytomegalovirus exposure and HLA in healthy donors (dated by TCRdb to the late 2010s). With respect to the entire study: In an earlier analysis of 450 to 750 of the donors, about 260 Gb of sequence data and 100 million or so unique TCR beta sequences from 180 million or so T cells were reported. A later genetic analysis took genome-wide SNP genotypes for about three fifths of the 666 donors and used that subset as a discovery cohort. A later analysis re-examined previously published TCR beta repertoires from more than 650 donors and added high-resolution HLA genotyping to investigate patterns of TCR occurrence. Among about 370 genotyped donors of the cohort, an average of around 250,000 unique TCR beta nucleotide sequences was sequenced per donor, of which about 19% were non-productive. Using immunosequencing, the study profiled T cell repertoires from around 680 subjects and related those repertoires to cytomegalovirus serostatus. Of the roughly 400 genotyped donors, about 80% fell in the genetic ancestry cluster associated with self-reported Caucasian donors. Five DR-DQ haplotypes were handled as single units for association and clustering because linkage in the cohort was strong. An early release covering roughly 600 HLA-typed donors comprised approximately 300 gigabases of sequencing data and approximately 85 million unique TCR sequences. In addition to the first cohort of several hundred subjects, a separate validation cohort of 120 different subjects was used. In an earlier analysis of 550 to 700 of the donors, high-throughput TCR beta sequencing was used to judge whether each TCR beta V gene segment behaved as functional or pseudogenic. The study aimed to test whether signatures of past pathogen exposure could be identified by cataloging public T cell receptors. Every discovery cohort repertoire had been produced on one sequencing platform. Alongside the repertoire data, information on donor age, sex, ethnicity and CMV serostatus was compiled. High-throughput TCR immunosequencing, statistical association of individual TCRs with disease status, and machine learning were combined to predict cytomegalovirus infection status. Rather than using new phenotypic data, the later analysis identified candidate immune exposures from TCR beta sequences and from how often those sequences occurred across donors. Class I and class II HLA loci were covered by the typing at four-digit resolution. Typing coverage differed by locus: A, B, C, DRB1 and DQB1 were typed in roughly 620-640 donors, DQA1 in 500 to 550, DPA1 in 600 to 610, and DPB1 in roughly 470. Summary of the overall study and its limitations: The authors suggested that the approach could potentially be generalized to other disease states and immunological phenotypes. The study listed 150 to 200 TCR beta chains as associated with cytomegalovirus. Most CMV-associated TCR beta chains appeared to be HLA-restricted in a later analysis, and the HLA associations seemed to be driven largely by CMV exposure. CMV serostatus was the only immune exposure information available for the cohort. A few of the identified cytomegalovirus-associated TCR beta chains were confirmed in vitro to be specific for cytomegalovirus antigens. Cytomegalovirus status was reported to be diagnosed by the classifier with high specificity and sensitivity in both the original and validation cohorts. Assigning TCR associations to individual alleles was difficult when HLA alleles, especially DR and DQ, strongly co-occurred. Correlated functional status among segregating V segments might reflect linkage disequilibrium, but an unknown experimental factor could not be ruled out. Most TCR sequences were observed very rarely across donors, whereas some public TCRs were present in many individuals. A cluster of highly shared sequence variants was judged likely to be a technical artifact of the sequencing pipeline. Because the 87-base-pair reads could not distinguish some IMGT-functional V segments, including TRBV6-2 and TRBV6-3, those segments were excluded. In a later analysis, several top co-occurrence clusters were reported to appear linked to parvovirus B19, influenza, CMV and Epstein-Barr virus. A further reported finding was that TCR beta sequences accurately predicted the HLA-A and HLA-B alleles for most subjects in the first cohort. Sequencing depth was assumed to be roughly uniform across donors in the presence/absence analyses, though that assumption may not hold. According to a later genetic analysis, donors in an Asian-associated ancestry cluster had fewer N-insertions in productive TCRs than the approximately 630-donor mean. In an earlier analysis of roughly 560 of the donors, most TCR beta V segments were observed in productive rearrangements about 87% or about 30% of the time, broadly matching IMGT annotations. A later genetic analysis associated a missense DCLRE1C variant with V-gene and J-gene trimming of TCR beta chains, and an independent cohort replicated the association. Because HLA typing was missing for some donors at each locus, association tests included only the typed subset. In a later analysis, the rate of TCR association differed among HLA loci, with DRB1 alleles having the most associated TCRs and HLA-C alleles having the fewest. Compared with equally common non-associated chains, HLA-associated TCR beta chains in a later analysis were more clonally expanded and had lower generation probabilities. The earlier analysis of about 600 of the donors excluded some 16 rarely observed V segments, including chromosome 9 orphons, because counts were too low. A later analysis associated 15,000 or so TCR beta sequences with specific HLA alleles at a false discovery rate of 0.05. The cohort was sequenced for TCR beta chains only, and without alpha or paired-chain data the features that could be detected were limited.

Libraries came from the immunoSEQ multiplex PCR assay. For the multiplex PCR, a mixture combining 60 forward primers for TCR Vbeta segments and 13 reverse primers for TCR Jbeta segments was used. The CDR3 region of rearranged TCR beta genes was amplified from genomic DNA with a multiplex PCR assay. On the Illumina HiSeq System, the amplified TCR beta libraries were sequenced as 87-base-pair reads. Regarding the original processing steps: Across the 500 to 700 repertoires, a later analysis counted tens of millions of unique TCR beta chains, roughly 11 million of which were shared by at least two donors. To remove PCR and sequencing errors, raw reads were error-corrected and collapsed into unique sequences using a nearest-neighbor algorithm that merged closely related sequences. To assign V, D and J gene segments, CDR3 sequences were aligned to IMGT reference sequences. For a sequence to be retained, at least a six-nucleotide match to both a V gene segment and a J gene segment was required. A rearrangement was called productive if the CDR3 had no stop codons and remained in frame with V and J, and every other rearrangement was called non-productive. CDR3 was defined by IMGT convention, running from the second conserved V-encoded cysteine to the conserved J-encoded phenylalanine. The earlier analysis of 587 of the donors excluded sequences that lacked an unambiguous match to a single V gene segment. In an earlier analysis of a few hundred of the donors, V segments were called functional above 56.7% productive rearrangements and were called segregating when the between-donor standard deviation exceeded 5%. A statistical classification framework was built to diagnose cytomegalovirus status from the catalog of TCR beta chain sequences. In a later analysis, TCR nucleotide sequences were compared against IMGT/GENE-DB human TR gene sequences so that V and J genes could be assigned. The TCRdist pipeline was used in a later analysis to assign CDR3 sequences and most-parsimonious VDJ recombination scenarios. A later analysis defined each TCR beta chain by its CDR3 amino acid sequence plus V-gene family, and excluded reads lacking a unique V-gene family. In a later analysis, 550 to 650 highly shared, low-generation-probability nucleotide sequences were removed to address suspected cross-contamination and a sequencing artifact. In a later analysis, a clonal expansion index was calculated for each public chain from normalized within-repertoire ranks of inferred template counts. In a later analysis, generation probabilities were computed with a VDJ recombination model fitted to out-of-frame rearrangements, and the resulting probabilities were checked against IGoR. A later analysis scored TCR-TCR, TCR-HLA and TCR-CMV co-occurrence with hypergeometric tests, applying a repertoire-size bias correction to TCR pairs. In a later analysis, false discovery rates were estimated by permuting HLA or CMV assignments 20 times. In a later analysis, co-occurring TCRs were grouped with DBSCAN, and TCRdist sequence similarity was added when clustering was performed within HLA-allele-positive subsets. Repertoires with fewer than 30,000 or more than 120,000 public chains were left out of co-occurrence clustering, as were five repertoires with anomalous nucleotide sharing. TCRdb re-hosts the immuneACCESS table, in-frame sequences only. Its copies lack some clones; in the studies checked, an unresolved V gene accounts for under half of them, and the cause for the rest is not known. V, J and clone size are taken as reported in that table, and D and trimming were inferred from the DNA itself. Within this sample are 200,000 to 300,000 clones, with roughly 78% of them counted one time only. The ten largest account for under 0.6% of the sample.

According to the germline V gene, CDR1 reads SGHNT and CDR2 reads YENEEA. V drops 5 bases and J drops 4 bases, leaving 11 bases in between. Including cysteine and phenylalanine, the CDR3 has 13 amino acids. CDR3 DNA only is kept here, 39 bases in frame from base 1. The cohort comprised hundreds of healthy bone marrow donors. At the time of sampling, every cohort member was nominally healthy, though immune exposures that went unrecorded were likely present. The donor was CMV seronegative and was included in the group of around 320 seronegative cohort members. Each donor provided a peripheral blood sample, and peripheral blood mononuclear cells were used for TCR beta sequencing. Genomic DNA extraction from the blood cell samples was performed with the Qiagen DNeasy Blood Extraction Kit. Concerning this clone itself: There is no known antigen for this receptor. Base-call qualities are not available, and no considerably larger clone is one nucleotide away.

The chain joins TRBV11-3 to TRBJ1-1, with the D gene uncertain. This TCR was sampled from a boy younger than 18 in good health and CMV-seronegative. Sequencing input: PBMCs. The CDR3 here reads CASSRRLGTEAFF. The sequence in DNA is TGTGCCAGCAGCCGCCGACTCGGCACTGAAGCTTTCTTT.